This record looks at one TCR beta chain sequence and its context. This sample is drawn from a study of OX40 agonist ivuxolimab in advanced cancers. Turning to the study itself: Those enrolled were roughly 80% male, with a mean age of about 60 years and ages from 23 to 79.

Patients had blood sampled at baseline and again on cycle 4 day 1 and cycle 7 day 1. TCRdb's copy holds only in-frame clones and misses some; the assay was immunoSEQ multiplex PCR. The sample carries roughly 72,000 clones, 75% to 90% recorded once. Germline V gene data show CDR1 as MNHNS and CDR2 as SASEGT. The CDR3 runs to 10 residues. V lost 6 bases and J lost 7, with 6 bases in between. The sample was CD4+ or CD8+ T cells sorted from blood, taken in a trial of the OX40 agonist ivuxolimab. This clonotype was sampled from an adult with an advanced solid tumor such as melanoma, head and neck, liver or kidney cancer. The chain employs TRBV6-1 and TRBJ1-1; D not resolved. This CDR3 is CASREFEAFF. The CDR3 DNA follows: TGTGCCAGCAGGGAGTTTGAAGCTTTCTTT.